A selection of T cell receptor beta chains follows, all from one sample in a study of neoadjuvant nivolumab and ipilimumab in lung cancer. Profiling relied on immunoSEQ multiplex PCR, and the TCRdb table lists in-frame clones only, not all of them. The table lists 30,000 or so clones, about 92% of them singletons. The specimen was peripheral blood, collected after neoadjuvant nivolumab, alone or with ipilimumab, at or shortly before surgery. These receptors all come from an adult with non-small cell lung cancer. Each CDR3 is given with its conserved first and last residue. Each record gives: clone size, V gene, CDR3 protein. Size values are once, few and many counts, or a class for expanded clones, and some rows have none.

once,TRBV5-4,CASSLEPFTDTQYF
NA,TRBV13,CASRFGGGGRANEQFF
NA,TRBV29-1,CSALHWGRGYNEQFF
NA,TRBV10-3,CAISERAANTGELFF
NA,TRBV6-5,CASSPNSDSYEQYF
NA,TRBV6-5,CASSYSTGGGNEQFF
NA,TRBV18,CASSPRMKDITASTDTQYF
NA,TRBV7-3,CASSTGISAVDTQYF
NA,TRBV5-1,CASSLPGNPYNEQFF
NA,TRBV29-1,CSVHDSLDWDTQYF
once,TRBV27,CASRTGPSTGELFF
once,TRBV6-4,CASSELTGGTGELFF
NA,TRBV9,CASSVLRDTEAFF
once,TRBV5-1,CASSFGTGVLETQYF
NA,TRBV7-9,CASSLTMNTEAFF
NA,TRBV18,CASSPGWGVGEKLFF
NA,TRBV6-1,CASRHRGSYEQYF
NA,TRBV28,CASSSGPHYGYTF
NA,TRBV10-3,CAISGTGTATEAFF
NA,TRBV7-2,CASSGSSGSAAKNIQYF
NA,TRBV11-2,CASSLRLAGVSYEQYF
few,TRBV6-1,CASEEGLPGELFF
NA,TRBV5-1,CASSHGTAPYEQYF
NA,TRBV6-1,CASGVGPNYGYTF
NA,TRBV5-1,CASSLLRESFTGELFF
few,TRBV7-9,CASSFSGTYEQYF
NA,TRBV14,CASSPSLGTGDTQYF
NA,TRBV6-1,CASSDIPSGRGEQYF
NA,TRBV5-4,CASSPRQGNNEKLFF
NA,TRBV9,CASSVGSGRAGETQYF
NA,TRBV11-2,CASSGRDFTYNEQFF
NA,TRBV5-4,CASSPGLLNTGELFF
NA,TRBV18,CASSPILFWDGARFSGNTIYF
NA,TRBV7-9,CASSSPRTGDDEQYF
once,TRBV5-1,CASSLDGRLAGGGGELFF
NA,TRBV11-2,CASSFGLAWETQYF
NA,TRBV7-9,CASSALGGRDTDTQYF
NA,TRBV29-1,CSVGGSIYNEQFF
few,TRBV5-1,CASSLEGSDTGELFF
NA,TRBV27,CASSLGTGNYEQYF
NA,TRBV6-6,CASRLAGNDEQYF
NA,TRBV9,CASSPLGSSYEQYF
NA,TRBV28,CASTRPFFNRENTEAFF
NA,TRBV27,CASSPWTRGQPQHF
NA,TRBV9,CASSVRGAGSYNEQFF
NA,TRBV19,CASSIGLLRNEKLFF
NA,TRBV2,CASRGAGETQYF
NA,TRBV7-9,CASSLSQRGYGYTF
NA,TRBV14,CASSGDKWYGYTF
NA,TRBV5-1,CASSFGREVAFF
NA,TRBV18,CASSTTGSPANEQFF
NA,TRBV5-1,CASSLGGTTYEQYF